The T cell receptor (beta chain) under discussion was sequenced for a study of response to subunit inactivated influenza vaccine. Whole-study results and caveats: It was the authors' suggestion that each seasonal influenza vaccination recruits few new T cells.

Germline V CDR1 and CDR2: SGDLS, YYNGEE. V gave up 2 bases and J gave up 12 bases; unmatched junction bases: 10. The CDR3 is made up of 14 amino acids. MiXCR was run by TCRdb on the RT-PCR reads, yielding one entry per CDR3 protein. The sample lists around 320,000 distinct CDR3 sequences, over 20% occurring once. This clonotype was counted between two and nine times. What it recognizes is unknown. The chain links TRBV9 to TRBJ2-1, with TRBD2 matching over 8 bases. This clonotype was sampled from a man between 50 and 75 years old who received an inactivated influenza vaccine. The sample in question was PBMCs from blood, obtained approximately 20 months after vaccination. CDR3 nucleotide sequence: TGTGCCAGCAGCGTGAATCCACTAGCGGAGGTGCAGTTCTTC. It yields the protein CASSVNPLAEVQFF.